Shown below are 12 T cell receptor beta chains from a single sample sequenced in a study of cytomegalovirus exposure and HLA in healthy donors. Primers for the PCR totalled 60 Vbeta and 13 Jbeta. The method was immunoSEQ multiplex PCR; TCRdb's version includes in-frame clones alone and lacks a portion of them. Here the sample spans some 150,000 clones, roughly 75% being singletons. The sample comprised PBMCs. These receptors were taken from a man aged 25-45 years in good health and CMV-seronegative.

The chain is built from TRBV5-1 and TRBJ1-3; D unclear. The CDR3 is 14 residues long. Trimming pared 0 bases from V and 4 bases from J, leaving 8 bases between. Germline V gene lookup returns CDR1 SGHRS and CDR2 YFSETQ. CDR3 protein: CASSLAGYGNTIYF. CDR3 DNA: TGCGCCAGCAGCTTGGCCGGTTACGGAAACACCATATATTTT.

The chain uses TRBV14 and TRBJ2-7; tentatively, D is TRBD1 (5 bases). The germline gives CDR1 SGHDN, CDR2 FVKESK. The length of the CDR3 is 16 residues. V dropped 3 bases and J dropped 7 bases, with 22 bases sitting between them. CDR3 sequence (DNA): TGTGCCAGCAGCCATGTTGAAAGGGGCCTACTTTCAGAGCAGTACTTC. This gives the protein CASSHVERGLLSEQYF.

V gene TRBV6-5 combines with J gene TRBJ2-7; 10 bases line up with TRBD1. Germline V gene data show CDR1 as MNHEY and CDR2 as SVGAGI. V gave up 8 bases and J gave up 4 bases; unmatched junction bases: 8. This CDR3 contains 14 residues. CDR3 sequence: CASAGPGQGYEQYF. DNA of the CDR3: TGTGCCAGCGCGGGACCGGGACAGGGGTACGAGCAGTACTTC.

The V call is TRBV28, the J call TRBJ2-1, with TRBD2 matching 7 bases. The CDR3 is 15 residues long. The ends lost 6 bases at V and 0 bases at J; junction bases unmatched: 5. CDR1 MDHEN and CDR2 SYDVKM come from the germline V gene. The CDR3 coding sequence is TGTGCCAGCAGCCCCGGGGGGAGCTCCTACAATGAGCAGTTCTTC. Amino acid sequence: CASSPGGSSYNEQFF.

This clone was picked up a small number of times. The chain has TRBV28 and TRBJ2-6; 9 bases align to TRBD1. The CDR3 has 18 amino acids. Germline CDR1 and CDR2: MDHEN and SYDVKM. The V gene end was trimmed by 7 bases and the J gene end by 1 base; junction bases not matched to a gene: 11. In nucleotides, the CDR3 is TGTGCCAGCATGGGGGAGGGGACAGGGTGGTCTGGGGCCAACGTCCTGACTTTC. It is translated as CASMGEGTGWSGANVLTF.

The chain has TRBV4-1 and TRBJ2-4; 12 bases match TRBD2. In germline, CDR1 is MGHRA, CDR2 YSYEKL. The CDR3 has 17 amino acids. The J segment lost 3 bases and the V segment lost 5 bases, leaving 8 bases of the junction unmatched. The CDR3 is CASSYPGLAGYKNIQYF. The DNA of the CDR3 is TGCGCCAGCAGCTATCCGGGACTAGCGGGCTACAAAAACATTCAGTACTTC.

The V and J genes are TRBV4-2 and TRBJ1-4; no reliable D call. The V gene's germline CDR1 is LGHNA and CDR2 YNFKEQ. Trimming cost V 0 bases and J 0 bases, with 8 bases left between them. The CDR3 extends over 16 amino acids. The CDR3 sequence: CASSQERLATNEKLFF. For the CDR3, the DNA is TGTGCCAGCAGCCAAGAGAGACTTGCAACTAATGAAAAACTGTTTTTT.

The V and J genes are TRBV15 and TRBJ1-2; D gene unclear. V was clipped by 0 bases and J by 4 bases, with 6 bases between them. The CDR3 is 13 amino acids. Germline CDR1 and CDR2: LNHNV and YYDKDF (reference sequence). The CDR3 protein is CATSRDAPYGYTF. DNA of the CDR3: TGTGCCACCAGCAGAGATGCGCCCTATGGCTACACCTTC.

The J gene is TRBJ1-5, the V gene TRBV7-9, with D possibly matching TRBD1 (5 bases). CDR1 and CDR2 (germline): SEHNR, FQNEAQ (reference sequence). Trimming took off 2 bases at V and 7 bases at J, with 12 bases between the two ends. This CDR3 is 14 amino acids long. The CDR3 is CASSLSPREQPQHF. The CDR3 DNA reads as TGTGCCAGCAGCTTAAGTCCCAGGGAACAGCCCCAGCATTTT.

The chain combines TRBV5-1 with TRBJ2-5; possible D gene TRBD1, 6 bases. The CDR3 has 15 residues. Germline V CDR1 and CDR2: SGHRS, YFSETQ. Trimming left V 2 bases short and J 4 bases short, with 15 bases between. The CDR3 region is CASSFQGGAGETQYF. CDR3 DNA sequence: TGCGCCAGCAGCTTTCAAGGGGGTGCAGGAGAGACCCAGTACTTC.

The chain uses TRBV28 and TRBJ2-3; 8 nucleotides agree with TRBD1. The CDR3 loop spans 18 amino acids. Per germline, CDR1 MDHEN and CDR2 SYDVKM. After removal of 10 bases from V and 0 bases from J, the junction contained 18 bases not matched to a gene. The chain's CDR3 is CATNPGQVFPRSTDTQYF. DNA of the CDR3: TGTGCCACCAATCCGGGACAGGTTTTCCCCCGTAGCACAGATACGCAGTATTTT.

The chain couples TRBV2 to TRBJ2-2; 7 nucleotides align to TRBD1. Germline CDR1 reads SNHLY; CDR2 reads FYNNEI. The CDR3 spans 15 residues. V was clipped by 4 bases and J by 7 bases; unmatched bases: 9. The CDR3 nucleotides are TGTGCCAGCAGTGGCCGGGACAGAAGAGACGGGGAGCTGTTTTTT. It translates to CASSGRDRRDGELFF. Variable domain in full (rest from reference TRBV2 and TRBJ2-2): EPEVTQTPSHQVTQMGQEVILRCVPISNHLYFYWYRQILGQKVEFLVSFYNNEISEKSEIFDDQFSVERPDGSNFTLKIRSTKLEDSAMYFCASSGRDRRDGELFFGEGSRLTVL.